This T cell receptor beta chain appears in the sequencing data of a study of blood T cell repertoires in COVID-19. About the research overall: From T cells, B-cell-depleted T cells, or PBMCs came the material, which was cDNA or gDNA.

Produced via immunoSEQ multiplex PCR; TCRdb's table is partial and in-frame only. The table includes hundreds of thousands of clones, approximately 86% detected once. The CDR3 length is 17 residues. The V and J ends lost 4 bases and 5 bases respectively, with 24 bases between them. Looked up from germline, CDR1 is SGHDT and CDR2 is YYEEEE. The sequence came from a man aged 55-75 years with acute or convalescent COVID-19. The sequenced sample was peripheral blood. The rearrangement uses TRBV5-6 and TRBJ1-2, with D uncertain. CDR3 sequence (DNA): TGTGCCAGCAGCCCAGCCAAACGGGCACGGGGTGCATATGGCTACACCTTC. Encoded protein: CASSPAKRARGAYGYTF.